These T cell receptor beta chains were read from a single sample in a study of technical replicates of blood from a few donors. Assay used: immunoSEQ multiplex PCR; TCRdb lists only in-frame clones, some missing. This table holds just over 60,000 clones, more than 75% found once. The sample taken for sequencing was PBMCs. The receptors originated from a human donor in good health. Some clones in this sample may be carry-over from other donors' samples. Each CDR3 is given with its conserved first and last residue. The D gene is left open where the match is weak. A clone size is listed for some rows: how often the clone was seen (once, few, many), or a class if it is expanded.

clone_size | j_call | v_call | cdr3_length | d_call | cdr3_aa | cdr3_nt
- | TRBJ1-6 | TRBV28 | 13 | - | CASRGGVPGALHF | TGTGCCAGCCGCGGGGGGGTCCCGGGGGCCCTCCACTTT
once | TRBJ2-7 | TRBV7-8 | 14 | - | CASSSVDSLGEQYF | TGTGCCAGCAGCTCCGTGGACAGCCTTGGGGAGCAGTACTTC
- | TRBJ2-2 | TRBV4-2 | 16 | - | CASSQERPGNTGELFF | TGTGCCAGCAGCCAAGAAAGGCCAGGGAACACCGGGGAGCTGTTTTTT
once | TRBJ1-4 | TRBV6-1 | 16 | TRBD1 | CASSEPPGQGNEKLFF | TGTGCCAGCAGTGAGCCGCCGGGACAGGGAAATGAAAAACTGTTTTTT
- | TRBJ2-7 | TRBV5-4 | 12 | - | CASSLRDYEQYF | TGTGCCAGCAGCTTGCGGGACTACGAGCAGTACTTC
- | TRBJ1-6 | TRBV19 | 14 | - | CASSIRGPNSPLHF | TGTGCCAGTAGTATCAGGGGACCGAATTCACCCCTCCACTTT
- | TRBJ1-1 | TRBV6-6 | 13 | TRBD1 | CASSPRGYTEAFF | TGTGCCAGCAGCCCCAGGGGGTACACTGAAGCTTTCTTT
- | TRBJ2-3 | TRBV7-2 | 16 | TRBD2 | CASSGAPGGGRDTQYF | TGTGCCAGCAGCGGCGCACCGGGGGGGGGCCGAGATACGCAGTATTTT
- | TRBJ2-1 | TRBV5-6 | 13 | TRBD1 | CASSWGQGGEQFF | TGTGCCAGCAGCTGGGGACAGGGAGGTGAGCAGTTCTTC
- | TRBJ2-5 | TRBV27 | 15 | - | CASSLGGAVQETQYF | TGTGCCAGCAGTTTAGGCGGGGCAGTACAAGAGACCCAGTACTTC
- | TRBJ2-2 | TRBV7-9 | 14 | TRBD2 | CAGSSGLAGAELFF | TGTGCCGGTTCTTCGGGACTAGCGGGAGCGGAGCTGTTTTTT
- | TRBJ1-1 | TRBV4-2 | 14 | - | CASSQQGYGTEAFF | TGTGCCAGCAGCCAGCAGGGTTATGGCACTGAAGCTTTCTTT
few | TRBJ1-6 | TRBV2 | 15 | - | CASSEEGRRGSPLHF | TGTGCCAGCAGTGAAGAGGGGAGGAGGGGATCACCCCTCCACTTT
- | TRBJ1-5 | TRBV5-6 | 17 | - | CASSLAPRGGSNQPQHF | TGTGCCAGCAGCTTGGCCCCTCGGGGGGGAAGCAATCAGCCCCAGCATTTT